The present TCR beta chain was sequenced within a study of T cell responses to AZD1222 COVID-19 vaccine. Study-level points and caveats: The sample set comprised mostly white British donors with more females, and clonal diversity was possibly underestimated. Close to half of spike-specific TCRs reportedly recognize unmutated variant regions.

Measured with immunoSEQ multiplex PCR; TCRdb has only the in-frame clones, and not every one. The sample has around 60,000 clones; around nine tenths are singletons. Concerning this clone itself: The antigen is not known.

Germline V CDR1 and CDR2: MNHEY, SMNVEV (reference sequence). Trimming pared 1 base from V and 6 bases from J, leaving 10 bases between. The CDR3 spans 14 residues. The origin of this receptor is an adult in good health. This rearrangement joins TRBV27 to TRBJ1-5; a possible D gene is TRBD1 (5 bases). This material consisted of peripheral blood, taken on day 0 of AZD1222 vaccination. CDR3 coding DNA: TGTGCCAGCAGTTTATATACCGGGGGTCAGCCCCAGCATTTT. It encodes CASSLYTGGQPQHF.